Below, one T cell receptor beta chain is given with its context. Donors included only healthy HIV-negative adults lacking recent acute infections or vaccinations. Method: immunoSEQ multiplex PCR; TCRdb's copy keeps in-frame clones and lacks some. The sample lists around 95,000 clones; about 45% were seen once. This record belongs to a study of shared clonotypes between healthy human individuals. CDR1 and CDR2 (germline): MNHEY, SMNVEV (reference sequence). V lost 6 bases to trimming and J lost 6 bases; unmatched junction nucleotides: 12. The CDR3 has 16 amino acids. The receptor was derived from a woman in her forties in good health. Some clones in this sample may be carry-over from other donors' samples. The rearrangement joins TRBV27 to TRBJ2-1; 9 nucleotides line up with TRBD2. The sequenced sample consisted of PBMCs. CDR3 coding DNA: TGTGCCAGCAGGAGGGCGGCGGGAGGGGCGGGCAATGAGCAGTTCTTC. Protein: CASRRAAGGAGNEQFF.